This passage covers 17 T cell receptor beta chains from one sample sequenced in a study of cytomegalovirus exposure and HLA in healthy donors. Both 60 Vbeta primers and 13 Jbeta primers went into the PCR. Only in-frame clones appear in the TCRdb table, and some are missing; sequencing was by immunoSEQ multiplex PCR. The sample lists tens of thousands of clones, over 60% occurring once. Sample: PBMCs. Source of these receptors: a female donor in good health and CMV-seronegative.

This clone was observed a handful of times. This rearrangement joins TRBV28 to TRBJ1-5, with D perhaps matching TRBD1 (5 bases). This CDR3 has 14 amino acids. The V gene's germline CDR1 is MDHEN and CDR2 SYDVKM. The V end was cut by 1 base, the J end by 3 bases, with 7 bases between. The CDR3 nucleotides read TGTGCCAGCAGTTTATCAGGGATCAATCAGCCCCAGCATTTT. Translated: CASSLSGINQPQHF.

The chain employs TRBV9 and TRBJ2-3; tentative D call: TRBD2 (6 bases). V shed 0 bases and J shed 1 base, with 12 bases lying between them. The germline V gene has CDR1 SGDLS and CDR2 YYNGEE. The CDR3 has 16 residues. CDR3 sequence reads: CASSVVGGEGTDTQYF. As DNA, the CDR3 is TGTGCCAGCAGCGTAGTTGGCGGGGAGGGCACAGATACGCAGTATTTT.

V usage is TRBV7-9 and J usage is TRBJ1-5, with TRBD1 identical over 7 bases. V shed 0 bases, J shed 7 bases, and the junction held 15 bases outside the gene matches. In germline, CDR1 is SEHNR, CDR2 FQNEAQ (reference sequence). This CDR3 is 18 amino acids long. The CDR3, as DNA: TGTGCCAGCAGCTTAGCGGGGCAGGGGGGCTCTATGGGACAGCCCCAGCATTTT. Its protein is CASSLAGQGGSMGQPQHF.

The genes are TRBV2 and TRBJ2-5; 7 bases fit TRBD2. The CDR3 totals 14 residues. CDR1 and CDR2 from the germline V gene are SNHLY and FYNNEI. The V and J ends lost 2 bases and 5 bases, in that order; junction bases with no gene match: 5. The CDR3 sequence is CASSETRGGETQYF. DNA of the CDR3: TGTGCCAGCAGTGAAACGCGGGGAGGGGAGACCCAGTACTTC.

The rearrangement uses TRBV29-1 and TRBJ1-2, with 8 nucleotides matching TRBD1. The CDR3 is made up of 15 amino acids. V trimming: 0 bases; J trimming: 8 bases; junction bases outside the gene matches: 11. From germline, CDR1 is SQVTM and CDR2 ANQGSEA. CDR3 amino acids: CSVEERGGQGVGYTF. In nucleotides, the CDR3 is TGCAGCGTTGAAGAAAGAGGAGGACAGGGTGTAGGCTACACCTTC.

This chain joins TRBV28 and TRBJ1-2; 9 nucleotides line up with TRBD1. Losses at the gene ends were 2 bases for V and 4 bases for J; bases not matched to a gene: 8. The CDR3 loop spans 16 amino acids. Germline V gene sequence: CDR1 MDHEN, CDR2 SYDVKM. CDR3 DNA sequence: TGTGCCAGCAGTTTACCAAATACGGGACAGGGCTATGGCTACACCTTC. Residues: CASSLPNTGQGYGYTF.

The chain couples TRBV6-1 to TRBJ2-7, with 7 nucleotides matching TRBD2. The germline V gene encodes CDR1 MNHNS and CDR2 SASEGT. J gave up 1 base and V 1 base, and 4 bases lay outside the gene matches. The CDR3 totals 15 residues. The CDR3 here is CASSEGQGGSYEQYF. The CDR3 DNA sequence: TGTGCCAGCAGTGAAGGCCAGGGAGGGTCCTACGAGCAGTACTTC.

In DNA form, the CDR3 reads TGCGCCAGCAGCAAGACAGGGGCGAACGAGCAGTACTTC. The encoded protein is CASSKTGANEQYF. J is TRBJ2-7 and V is TRBV5-1; TRBD1 agrees at 8 bases. The CDR3 loop spans 13 amino acids. The V and J ends lost 4 bases and 5 bases, in that order; junction bases with no gene match: 5. The germline V gene has CDR1 SGHRS and CDR2 YFSETQ.

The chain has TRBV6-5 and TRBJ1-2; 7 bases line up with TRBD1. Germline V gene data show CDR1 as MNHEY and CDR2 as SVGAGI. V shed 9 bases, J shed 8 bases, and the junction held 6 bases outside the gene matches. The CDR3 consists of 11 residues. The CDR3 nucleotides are TGTGCCAGTGCACAGGGGACGGGCTACACCTTC. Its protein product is CASAQGTGYTF.

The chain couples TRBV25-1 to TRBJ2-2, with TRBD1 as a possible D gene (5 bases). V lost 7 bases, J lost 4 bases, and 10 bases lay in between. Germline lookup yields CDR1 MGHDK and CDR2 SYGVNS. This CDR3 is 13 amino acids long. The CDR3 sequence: CASTRAVTGELFF. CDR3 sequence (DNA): TGTGCCAGCACCAGGGCTGTCACCGGGGAGCTGTTTTTT.

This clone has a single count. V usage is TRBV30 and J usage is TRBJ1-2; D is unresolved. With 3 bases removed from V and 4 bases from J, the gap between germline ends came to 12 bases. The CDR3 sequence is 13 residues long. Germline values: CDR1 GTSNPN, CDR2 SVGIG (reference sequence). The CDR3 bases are TGTGCCTGGAGGGTAGTGGGAGGCTATGGCTACACCTTC. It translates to CAWRVVGGYGYTF.

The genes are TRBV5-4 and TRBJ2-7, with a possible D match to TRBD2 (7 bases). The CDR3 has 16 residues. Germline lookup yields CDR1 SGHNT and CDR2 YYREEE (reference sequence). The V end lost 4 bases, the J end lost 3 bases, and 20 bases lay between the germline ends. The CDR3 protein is CASSPEGGAFVYEQYF. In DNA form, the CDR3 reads TGTGCCAGCAGCCCGGAGGGGGGGGCCTTCGTCTACGAGCAGTACTTC.

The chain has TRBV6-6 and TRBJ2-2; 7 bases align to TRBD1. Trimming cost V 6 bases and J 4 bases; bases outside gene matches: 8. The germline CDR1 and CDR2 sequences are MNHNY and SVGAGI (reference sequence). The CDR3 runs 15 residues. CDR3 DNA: TGTGCCAGCAGGTCGACAGGGTTGGGCACCGGGGAGCTGTTTTTT. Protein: CASRSTGLGTGELFF.

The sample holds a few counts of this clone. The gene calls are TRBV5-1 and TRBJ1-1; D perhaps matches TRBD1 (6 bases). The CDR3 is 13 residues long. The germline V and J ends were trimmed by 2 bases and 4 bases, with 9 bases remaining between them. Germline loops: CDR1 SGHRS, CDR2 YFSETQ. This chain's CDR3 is CASSFGQPTEAFF. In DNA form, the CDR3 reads TGCGCCAGCAGCTTTGGACAGCCCACTGAAGCTTTCTTT.

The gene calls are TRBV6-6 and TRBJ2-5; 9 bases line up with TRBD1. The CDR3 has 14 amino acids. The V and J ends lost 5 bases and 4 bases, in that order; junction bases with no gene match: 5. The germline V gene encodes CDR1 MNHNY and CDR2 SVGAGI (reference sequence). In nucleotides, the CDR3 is TGTGCCAGCAGTGGACAGGGGCCGAGAGAGACCCAGTACTTC. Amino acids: CASSGQGPRETQYF.

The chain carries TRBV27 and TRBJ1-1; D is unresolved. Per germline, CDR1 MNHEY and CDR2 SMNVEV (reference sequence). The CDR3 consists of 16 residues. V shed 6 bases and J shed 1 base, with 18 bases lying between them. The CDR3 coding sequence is TGTGCCAGCAGACCTCTGGCGGGGAGGGCGAACACTGAAGCTTTCTTT. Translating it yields CASRPLAGRANTEAFF.

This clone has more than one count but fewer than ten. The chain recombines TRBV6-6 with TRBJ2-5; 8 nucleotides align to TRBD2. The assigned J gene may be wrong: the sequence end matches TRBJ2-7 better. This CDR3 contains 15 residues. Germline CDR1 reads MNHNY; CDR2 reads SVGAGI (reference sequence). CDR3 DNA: TGTGCCAGCAGCCAACCCCGACCGGGAGGGTACGAGCAGTACTTC. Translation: CASSQPRPGGYEQYF.